What follows describes a single TCR beta chain. Antigen specificity is unknown. The sample comes from a study of cytomegalovirus exposure and HLA in healthy donors. In the study overall: A subsequent analysis reported that the approximately 120 validation repertoires were produced on the same platform that had also been used for the roughly 700 first-cohort repertoires.

Notes on the study in general: The TCR clusters that emerged in the first cohort tended, a later analysis found, to co-occur in the roughly 130 validation repertoires. Most sequenced TCRs were rare (though some public TCRs occurred in many donors).

Trimming stripped 3 bases from V and 8 bases from J, with 13 bases between. CDR1 is ENHRY and CDR2 is SYGVKD in the germline V gene. This CDR3 contains 13 residues. The method was immunoSEQ multiplex PCR; TCRdb's version includes in-frame clones alone and lacks a portion of them. This sample has tens of thousands of clones, with 90% to 95% found just once. V gene TRBV10-3 combines with J gene TRBJ1-1; a weak D match, TRBD1 (6 bases). The source of this sequence is a woman aged 30 to 39 in good health and CMV-seronegative. Sequencing was performed on PBMCs. Here the CDR3 reads CAISDRGIQEAFF. CDR3 nucleotide sequence: TGTGCCATCAGTGATAGGGGGATCCAGGAAGCTTTCTTT.